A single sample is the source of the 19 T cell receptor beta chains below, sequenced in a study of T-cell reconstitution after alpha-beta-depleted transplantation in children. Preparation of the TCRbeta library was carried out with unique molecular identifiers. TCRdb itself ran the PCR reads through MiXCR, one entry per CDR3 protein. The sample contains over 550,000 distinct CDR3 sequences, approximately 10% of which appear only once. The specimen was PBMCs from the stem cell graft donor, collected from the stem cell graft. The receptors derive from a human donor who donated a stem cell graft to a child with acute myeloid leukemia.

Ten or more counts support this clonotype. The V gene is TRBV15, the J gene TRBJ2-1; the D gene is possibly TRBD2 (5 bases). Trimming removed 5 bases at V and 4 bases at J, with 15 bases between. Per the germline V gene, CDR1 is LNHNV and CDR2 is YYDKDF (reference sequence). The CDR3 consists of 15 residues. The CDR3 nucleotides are TGTGCCACCAGCGAGGGTCCCGTCCAATACAATGAGCAGTTCTTC. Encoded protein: CATSEGPVQYNEQFF.

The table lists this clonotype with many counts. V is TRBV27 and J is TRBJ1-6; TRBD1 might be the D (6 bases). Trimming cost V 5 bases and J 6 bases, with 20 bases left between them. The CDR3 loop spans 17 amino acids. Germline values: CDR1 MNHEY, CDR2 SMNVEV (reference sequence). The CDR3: CASSEGGQRASNSPLHF. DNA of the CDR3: TGTGCCAGCAGTGAGGGGGGACAAAGGGCCAGTAATTCACCCCTCCACTTT.

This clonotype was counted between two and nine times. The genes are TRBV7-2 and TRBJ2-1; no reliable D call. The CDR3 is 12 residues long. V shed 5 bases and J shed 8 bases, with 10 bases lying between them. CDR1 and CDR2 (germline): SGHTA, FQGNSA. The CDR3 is CASSLQFDEQFF. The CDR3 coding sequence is TGTGCCAGCAGCCTCCAATTCGATGAGCAGTTCTTC.

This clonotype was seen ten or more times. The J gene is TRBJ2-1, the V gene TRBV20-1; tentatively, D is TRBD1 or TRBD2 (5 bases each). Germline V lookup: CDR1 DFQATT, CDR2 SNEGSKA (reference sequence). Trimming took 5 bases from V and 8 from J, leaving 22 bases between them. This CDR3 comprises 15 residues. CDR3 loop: CSAPGPSPRADEQFF. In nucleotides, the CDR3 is TGCAGTGCTCCGGGGCCGTCCCCGAGGGCCGATGAGCAGTTCTTC.

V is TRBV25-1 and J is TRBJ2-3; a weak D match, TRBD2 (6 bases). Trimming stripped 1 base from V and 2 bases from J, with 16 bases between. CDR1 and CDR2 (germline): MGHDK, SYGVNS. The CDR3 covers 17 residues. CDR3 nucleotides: TGTGCCAGCAGTGAATTGCGGGGCGGGCCCTCCACAGATACGCAGTATTTT. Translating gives CASSELRGGPSTDTQYF.

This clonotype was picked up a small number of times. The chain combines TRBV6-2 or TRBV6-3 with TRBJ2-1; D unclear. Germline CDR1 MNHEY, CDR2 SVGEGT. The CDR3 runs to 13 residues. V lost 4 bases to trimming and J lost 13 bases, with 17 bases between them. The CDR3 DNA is TGTGCCAGCAGTTCGGAGACCAACCCCGAACAGTTCTTC. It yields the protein CASSSETNPEQFF.

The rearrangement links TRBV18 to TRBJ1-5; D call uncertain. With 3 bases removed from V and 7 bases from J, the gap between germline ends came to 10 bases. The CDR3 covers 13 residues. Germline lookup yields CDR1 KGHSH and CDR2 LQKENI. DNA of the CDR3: TGTGCCAGCTCACCTTTGGGCGGCCAGCCCCAGCATTTT. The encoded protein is CASSPLGGQPQHF.

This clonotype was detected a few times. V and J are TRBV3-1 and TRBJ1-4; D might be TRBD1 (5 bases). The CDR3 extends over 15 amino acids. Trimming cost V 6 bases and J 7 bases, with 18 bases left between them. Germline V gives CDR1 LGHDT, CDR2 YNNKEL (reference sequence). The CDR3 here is CASSDRQPISEKLFF. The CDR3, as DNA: TGTGCCAGCAGTGACAGACAGCCGATTTCTGAAAAACTGTTTTTT.

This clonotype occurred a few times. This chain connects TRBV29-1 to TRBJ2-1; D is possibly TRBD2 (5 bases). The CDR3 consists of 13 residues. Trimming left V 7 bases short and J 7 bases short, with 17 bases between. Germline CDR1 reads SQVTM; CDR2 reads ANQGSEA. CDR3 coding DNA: TGCAGCGCCTGGACTGGTCTGGGAAATGAGCAGTTCTTC. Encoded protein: CSAWTGLGNEQFF.

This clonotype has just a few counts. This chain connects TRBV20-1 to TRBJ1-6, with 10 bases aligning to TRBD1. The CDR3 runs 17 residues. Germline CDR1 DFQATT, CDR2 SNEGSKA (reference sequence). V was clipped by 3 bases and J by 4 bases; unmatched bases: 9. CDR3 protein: CSASSGQGGKYNSPLHF. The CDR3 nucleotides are TGCAGTGCTAGTTCCGGACAGGGGGGAAAATATAATTCACCCCTCCACTTT.

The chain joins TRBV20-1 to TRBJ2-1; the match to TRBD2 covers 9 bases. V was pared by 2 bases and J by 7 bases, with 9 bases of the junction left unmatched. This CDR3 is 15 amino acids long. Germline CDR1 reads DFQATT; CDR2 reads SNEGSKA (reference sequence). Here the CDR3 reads CSARYLAGVTNEQFF. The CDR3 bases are TGCAGTGCTAGATACTTAGCGGGAGTAACAAATGAGCAGTTCTTC.

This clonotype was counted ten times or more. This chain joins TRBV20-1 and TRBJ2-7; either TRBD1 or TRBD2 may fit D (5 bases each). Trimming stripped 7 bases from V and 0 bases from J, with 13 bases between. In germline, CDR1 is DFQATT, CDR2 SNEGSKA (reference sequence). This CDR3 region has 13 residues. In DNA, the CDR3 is TGCAGTGACTTCCGGGACGACTCCTACGAGCAGTACTTC. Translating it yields CSDFRDDSYEQYF.

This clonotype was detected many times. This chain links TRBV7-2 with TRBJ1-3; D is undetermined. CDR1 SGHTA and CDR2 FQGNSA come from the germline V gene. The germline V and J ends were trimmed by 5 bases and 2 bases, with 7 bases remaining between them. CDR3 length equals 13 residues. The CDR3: CASSPRTGNTIYF. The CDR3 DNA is TGTGCCAGCAGCCCCAGAACTGGAAACACCATATATTTT.

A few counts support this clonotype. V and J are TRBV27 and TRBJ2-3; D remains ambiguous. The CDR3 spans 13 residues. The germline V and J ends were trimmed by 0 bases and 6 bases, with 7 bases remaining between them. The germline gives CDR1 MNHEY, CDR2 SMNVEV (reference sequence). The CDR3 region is CASSLSGGDTQYF. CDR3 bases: TGTGCCAGCAGTTTATCAGGCGGCGATACGCAGTATTTT.

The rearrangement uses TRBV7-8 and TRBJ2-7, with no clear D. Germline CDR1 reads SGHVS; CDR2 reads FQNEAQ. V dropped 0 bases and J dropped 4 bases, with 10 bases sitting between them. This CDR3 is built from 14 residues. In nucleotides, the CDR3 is TGTGCCAGCAGCTTAGCGCTAACACGATACGAGCAGTACTTC. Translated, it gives CASSLALTRYEQYF.

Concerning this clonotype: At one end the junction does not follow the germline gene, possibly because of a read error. In nucleotides, the CDR3 is TGCTGTGCTCGACCGGGACGGATGAACACCGGGGAGCTGTTTTTT. This translates into CCARPGRMNTGELFF. The chain uses TRBV20-1 and TRBJ2-2, with D tentatively TRBD1 or TRBD2 (5 bases each). This CDR3 is 15 amino acids long. Germline V gives CDR1 DFQATT, CDR2 SNEGSKA (reference sequence).

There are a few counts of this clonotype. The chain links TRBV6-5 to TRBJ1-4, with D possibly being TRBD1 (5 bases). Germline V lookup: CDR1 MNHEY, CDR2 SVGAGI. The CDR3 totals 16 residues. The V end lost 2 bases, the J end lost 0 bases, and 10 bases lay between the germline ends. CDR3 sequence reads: CASSYAPQATNEKLFF. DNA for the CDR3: TGTGCCAGCAGTTACGCCCCACAGGCAACTAATGAAAAACTGTTTTTT.

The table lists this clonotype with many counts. DNA for the CDR3: TGTGCCAGCAGCTTAACAGGGGGCTACACTGAAGCTTTCTTT. Amino acids: CASSLTGGYTEAFF. This sequence joins TRBV12-3 or TRBV12-4 and TRBJ1-1; 9 bases align to TRBD1. Trimming took 6 bases from V and 3 from J; bases not matched to a gene: 5. CDR3 size: 14 residues.

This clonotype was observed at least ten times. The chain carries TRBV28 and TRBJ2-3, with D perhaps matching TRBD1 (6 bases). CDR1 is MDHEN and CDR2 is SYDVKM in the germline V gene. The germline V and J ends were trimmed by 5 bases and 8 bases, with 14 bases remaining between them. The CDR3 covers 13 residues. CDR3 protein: CASSPTGKGTQYF. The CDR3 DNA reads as TGTGCCAGCAGTCCCACAGGGAAGGGTACGCAGTATTTT.